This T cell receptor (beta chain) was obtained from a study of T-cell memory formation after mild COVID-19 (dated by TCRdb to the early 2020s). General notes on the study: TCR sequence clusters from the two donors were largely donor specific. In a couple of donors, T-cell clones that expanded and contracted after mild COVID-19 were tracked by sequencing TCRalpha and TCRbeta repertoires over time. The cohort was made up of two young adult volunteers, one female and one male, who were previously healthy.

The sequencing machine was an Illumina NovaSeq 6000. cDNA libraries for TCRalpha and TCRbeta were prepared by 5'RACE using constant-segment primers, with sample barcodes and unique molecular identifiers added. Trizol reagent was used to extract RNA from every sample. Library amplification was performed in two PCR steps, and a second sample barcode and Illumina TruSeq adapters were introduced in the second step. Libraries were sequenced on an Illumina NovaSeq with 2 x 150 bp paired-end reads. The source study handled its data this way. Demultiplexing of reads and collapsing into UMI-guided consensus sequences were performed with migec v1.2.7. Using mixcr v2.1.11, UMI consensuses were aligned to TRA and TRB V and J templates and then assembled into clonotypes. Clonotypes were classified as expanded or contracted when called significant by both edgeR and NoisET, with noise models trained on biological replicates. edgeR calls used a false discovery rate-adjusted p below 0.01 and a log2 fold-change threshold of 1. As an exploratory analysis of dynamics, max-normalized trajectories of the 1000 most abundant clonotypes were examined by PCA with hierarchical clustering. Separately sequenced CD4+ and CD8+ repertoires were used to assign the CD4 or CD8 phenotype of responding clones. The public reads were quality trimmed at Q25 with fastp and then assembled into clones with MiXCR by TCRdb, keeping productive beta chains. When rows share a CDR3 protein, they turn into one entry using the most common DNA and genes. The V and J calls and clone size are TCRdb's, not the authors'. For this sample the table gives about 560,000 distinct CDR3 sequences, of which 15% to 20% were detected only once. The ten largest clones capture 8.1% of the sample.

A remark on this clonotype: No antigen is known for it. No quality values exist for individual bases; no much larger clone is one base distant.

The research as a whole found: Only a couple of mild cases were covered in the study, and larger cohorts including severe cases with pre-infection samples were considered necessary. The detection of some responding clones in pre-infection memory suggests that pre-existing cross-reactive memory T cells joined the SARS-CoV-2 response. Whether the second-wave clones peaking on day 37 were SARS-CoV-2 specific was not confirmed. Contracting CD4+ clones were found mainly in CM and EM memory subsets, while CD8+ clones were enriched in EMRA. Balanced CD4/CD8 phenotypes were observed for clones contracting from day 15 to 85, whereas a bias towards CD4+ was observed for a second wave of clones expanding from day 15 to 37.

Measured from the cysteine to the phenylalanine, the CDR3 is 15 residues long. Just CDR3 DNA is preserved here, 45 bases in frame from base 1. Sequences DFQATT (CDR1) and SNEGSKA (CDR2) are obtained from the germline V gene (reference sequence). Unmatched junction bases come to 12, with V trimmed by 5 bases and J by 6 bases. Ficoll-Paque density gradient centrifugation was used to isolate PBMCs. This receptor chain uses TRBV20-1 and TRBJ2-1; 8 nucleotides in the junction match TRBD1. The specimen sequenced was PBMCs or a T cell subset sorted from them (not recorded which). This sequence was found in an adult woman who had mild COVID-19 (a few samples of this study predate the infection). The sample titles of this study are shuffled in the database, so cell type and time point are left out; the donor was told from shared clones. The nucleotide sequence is TGCAGTGCTGGGGAAGGACAGGGTCAAGGCAATGAGCAGTTCTTC. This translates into CSAGEGQGQGNEQFF.